This T cell receptor beta chain stems from a study of cytomegalovirus exposure and HLA in healthy donors. The V and J ends lost 1 base and 1 base respectively, with 5 bases between them. CDR1 is GTSNPN and CDR2 is SVGIG in the germline V gene (reference sequence). CDR3 size: 12 residues. Assay: immunoSEQ multiplex PCR; the TCRdb copy retains only in-frame clones and omits some. The data contain tens of thousands of clones, 95% of them seen just once; the ten biggest clones take up approximately 6.8%. General study findings and limits: The classifier reportedly diagnosed cytomegalovirus status with high specificity and sensitivity.

A word on this clone: Its antigen is unidentified.

The validation cohort, a group of 120 subjects, included the donors and was separate from the roughly 720-subject first cohort. The clonotype comes from a woman aged 18-29 years in good health and CMV-seropositive. Sequenced input: PBMCs. The chain combines TRBV30 with TRBJ2-7, with no clear D. In DNA, the CDR3 is TGTGCCTGGAGTGCCAGGTCCTACGAGCAGTACTTC. It yields the protein CAWSARSYEQYF. The full variable domain, completed using reference TRBV30 and TRBJ2-7, is SQTIHQWPATLVQPVGSPLSLECTVEGTSNPNLYWYRQAAGRGLQLLFYSVGIGQISSEVPQNLSASRPQDRQFILSSKKLLLSDSGFYLCAWSARSYEQYFGPGTRLTVT.